This T cell receptor beta chain derives from a study of cytomegalovirus exposure and HLA in healthy donors. Study results and limitations: Cytomegalovirus-associated status was assigned to about 160 TCR beta chains. The classifier reportedly diagnosed cytomegalovirus status with high sensitivity and specificity.

Between the trimmed V and J ends, which lost 4 bases and 3 bases, there was a span of 11 bases. Germline V CDR1 and CDR2: SGHRS, YFSETQ. The length of the CDR3 is 13 residues. Data came from immunoSEQ multiplex PCR; TCRdb stores just in-frame clones and leaves some out. This repertoire shows approximately 300,000 clones, 80% to 90% found once; its top ten account for around 0.84%. This clone has a handful of counts. The antigen is unknown. Input material: PBMCs. This receptor was identified in a woman between 18 and 30 years old in good health and CMV-seronegative. The V gene is TRBV5-1, the J gene TRBJ2-7; the D gene is possibly TRBD2 (5 bases). This chain's CDR3 is CASSPFDYYEQYF. CDR3 in DNA: TGCGCCAGCAGCCCCTTCGACTACTACGAGCAGTACTTC.